This T cell receptor beta chain was found in a study of cytomegalovirus exposure and HLA in healthy donors. Both 60 Vbeta primers and 13 Jbeta primers went into the PCR. The method was immunoSEQ multiplex PCR; TCRdb's version includes in-frame clones alone and lacks a portion of them. The sample carries 130,000 to 150,000 clones, roughly 80% recorded once. J gave up 6 bases and V 8 bases, and 8 bases lay outside the gene matches. Per the germline V gene, CDR1 is MNHNS and CDR2 is SASEGT. The CDR3 runs 15 residues. This clonotype was sampled from a woman aged 40 to 50 in good health and CMV-seropositive. The sample consisted of PBMCs. The chain recombines TRBV6-1 with TRBJ2-2; 11 bases line up with TRBD2. CDR3 sequence (DNA): TGTGCCAGCTGTAGCGGGGGGGCAAATGCCGGGGAGCTGTTTTTT. This codes for CASCSGGANAGELFF.